Listed below are T cell receptor beta chains from one sample, sequenced in a study of vaccination and CD4 T cells after COVID-19. TCRdb re-analysed the PCR reads in MiXCR, keeping a single row per CDR3 protein. Altogether about 19,000 distinct CDR3 sequences are present, 31% being singletons, with the ten largest covering 14% to 15%. These receptors' targets are unknown. The sample consisted of cultured CD4+ T cells from blood. These receptors came from a human donor with COVID-19. Each CDR3 is given with its conserved first and last residue. Fields, in order: CDR3 protein, CDR3 DNA, J gene, clone size, D gene, V gene. The D gene is left open where the match is weak. Clone sizes are given selectively: once, few, many, or a class where the clone is expanded.

CDR3aa: CASSDRTGTDTQYF; CDR3nt: TGTGCCAGCAGCGACCGTACCGGAACAGATACGCAGTATTTT; j_gene: TRBJ2-3; abundance: NA; d_gene: NA; v_gene: TRBV9
CDR3aa: CASSDSTGGPDTQYF; CDR3nt: TGTGCCAGCAGTGACTCGACAGGGGGGCCAGATACGCAGTATTTT; j_gene: TRBJ2-3; abundance: NA; d_gene: TRBD1; v_gene: TRBV6-4
CDR3aa: CASSLGPDTQYF; CDR3nt: TGTGCCAGCAGCTTAGGACCAGATACGCAGTATTTT; j_gene: TRBJ2-3; abundance: few; d_gene: NA; v_gene: TRBV7-2
CDR3aa: CASSSTGTGGAEQYF; CDR3nt: TGTGCCAGCAGTTCAACCGGGACAGGGGGCGCCGAGCAGTACTTC; j_gene: TRBJ2-7; abundance: few; d_gene: TRBD1; v_gene: TRBV7-2
CDR3aa: CASRGYGGSEQYF; CDR3nt: TGTGCCAGCAGGGGGTATGGGGGGAGCGAGCAGTACTTC; j_gene: TRBJ2-7; abundance: NA; d_gene: NA; v_gene: TRBV6-1
CDR3aa: CANGKGWTGETEAFF; CDR3nt: TGTGCCAACGGAAAAGGTTGGACCGGGGAAACTGAAGCTTTCTTT; j_gene: TRBJ1-1; abundance: NA; d_gene: NA; v_gene: TRBV6-1
CDR3aa: CSAGPEGAFF; CDR3nt: TGCAGTGCTGGGCCTGAAGGGGCTTTCTTT; j_gene: TRBJ1-1; abundance: few; d_gene: NA; v_gene: TRBV20-1
CDR3aa: CVSSIMLGRGMNTEAFF; CDR3nt: TGTGTCAGCAGCATCATGTTAGGACGCGGCATGAACACTGAAGCTTTCTTT; j_gene: TRBJ1-1; abundance: NA; d_gene: NA; v_gene: TRBV7-9
CDR3aa: CASGRFEETQYF; CDR3nt: TGTGCCAGCGGGCGGTTCGAAGAGACCCAGTACTTC; j_gene: TRBJ2-5; abundance: NA; d_gene: NA; v_gene: TRBV7-8
CDR3aa: CASRMRQGTDTQYF; CDR3nt: TGTGCCAGTAGAATGAGACAGGGCACAGATACGCAGTATTTT; j_gene: TRBJ2-3; abundance: NA; d_gene: NA; v_gene: TRBV19
CDR3aa: CAWAGLETQYF; CDR3nt: TGTGCCTGGGCAGGGTTAGAGACCCAGTACTTC; j_gene: TRBJ2-5; abundance: medium-sized; d_gene: NA; v_gene: TRBV30
CDR3aa: CASSLAGGSNQPQHF; CDR3nt: TGCGCCAGCAGCTTGGCCGGGGGAAGCAATCAGCCCCAGCATTTT; j_gene: TRBJ1-5; abundance: NA; d_gene: NA; v_gene: TRBV5-1
CDR3aa: CASSDGVNNQPQHF; CDR3nt: TGTGCCAGCAGTGATGGGGTGAACAATCAGCCCCAGCATTTT; j_gene: TRBJ1-5; abundance: few; d_gene: NA; v_gene: TRBV6-1
CDR3aa: CASSPGPSMGQPQHF; CDR3nt: TGTGCCAGCAGTCCTGGACCCTCTATGGGTCAGCCCCAGCATTTT; j_gene: TRBJ1-5; abundance: NA; d_gene: NA; v_gene: TRBV12-3/TRBV12-4
CDR3aa: CASSPTGPDTQYF; CDR3nt: TGTGCCAGCAGCCCAACAGGCCCAGATACGCAGTATTTT; j_gene: TRBJ2-3; abundance: NA; d_gene: NA; v_gene: TRBV2
CDR3aa: CASSTASNRGIYNEQFF; CDR3nt: TGTGCCAGTAGTACCGCTTCAAACAGGGGGATCTACAATGAGCAGTTCTTC; j_gene: TRBJ2-1; abundance: few; d_gene: TRBD1; v_gene: TRBV19
CDR3aa: CASSGQGNTGELFF; CDR3nt: TGTGCCAGCAGTGGACAGGGTAACACCGGGGAGCTGTTTTTT; j_gene: TRBJ2-2; abundance: few; d_gene: TRBD1; v_gene: TRBV28
CDR3aa: CASSGSGGPNIQYF; CDR3nt: TGTGCCAGCAGTGGTAGCGGGGGGCCGAACATTCAGTACTTC; j_gene: TRBJ2-4; abundance: few; d_gene: TRBD2; v_gene: TRBV12-3/TRBV12-4
CDR3aa: CASSTGAVTYEQYF; CDR3nt: TGTGCCAGCTCCACTGGGGCCGTGACCTACGAGCAGTACTTC; j_gene: TRBJ2-7; abundance: once; d_gene: NA; v_gene: TRBV18
CDR3aa: CASSQVRTGNGYTF; CDR3nt: TGTGCCAGCAGCCAAGTCCGGACAGGGAATGGCTACACCTTC; j_gene: TRBJ1-2; abundance: NA; d_gene: TRBD1; v_gene: TRBV3-1
CDR3aa: CASSYRGRGGYGYTF; CDR3nt: TGTGCCAGCAGTTACCGGGGCAGGGGGGGGTATGGCTACACCTTC; j_gene: TRBJ1-2; abundance: NA; d_gene: TRBD1; v_gene: TRBV6-5
CDR3aa: CATRDRRTDTQYF; CDR3nt: TGTGCCACCAGGGACAGACGCACAGATACGCAGTATTTT; j_gene: TRBJ2-3; abundance: NA; d_gene: NA; v_gene: TRBV24-1
CDR3aa: CASRPTGGDYGYTF; CDR3nt: TGTGCCAGCAGGCCGACAGGGGGCGACTATGGCTACACCTTC; j_gene: TRBJ1-2; abundance: NA; d_gene: TRBD1; v_gene: TRBV6-1
CDR3aa: CASNPGQITDTQYF; CDR3nt: TGTGCCAGCAACCCGGGACAGATAACAGATACGCAGTATTTT; j_gene: TRBJ2-3; abundance: NA; d_gene: TRBD1; v_gene: TRBV28
CDR3aa: CASSSGQVLNTEAFF; CDR3nt: TGTGCCAGCAGCTCAGGACAGGTTCTCAACACTGAAGCTTTCTTT; j_gene: TRBJ1-1; abundance: few; d_gene: TRBD1; v_gene: TRBV7-9
CDR3aa: CAIRDTEDEKLFF; CDR3nt: TGTGCCATCAGGGACACGGAGGATGAAAAACTGTTTTTT; j_gene: TRBJ1-4; abundance: NA; d_gene: NA; v_gene: TRBV10-3
CDR3aa: CSAAGQGNTDTQYF; CDR3nt: TGCAGTGCGGCGGGACAGGGGAACACAGATACGCAGTATTTT; j_gene: TRBJ2-3; abundance: NA; d_gene: TRBD1; v_gene: TRBV20-1
CDR3aa: CASSPPGGRVGLREQYF; CDR3nt: TGTGCCAGCAGCCCGCCGGGGGGGCGGGTAGGATTGCGCGAGCAGTACTTC; j_gene: TRBJ2-7; abundance: NA; d_gene: TRBD2; v_gene: TRBV7-8
CDR3aa: CASSFAPSPGDTQYF; CDR3nt: TGTGCCAGCAGCTTCGCCCCATCCCCTGGGGATACGCAGTATTTT; j_gene: TRBJ2-3; abundance: few; d_gene: NA; v_gene: TRBV7-9
CDR3aa: CASSITGTGGGYTF; CDR3nt: TGTGCCAGTAGCATAACCGGGACAGGGGGCGGCTACACCTTC; j_gene: TRBJ1-2; abundance: few; d_gene: TRBD1; v_gene: TRBV19
CDR3aa: CASSPSGTGLGVEQFF; CDR3nt: TGTGCCAGCAGTCCCTCCGGGACAGGGCTCGGGGTTGAGCAGTTCTTC; j_gene: TRBJ2-1; abundance: NA; d_gene: TRBD1; v_gene: TRBV27
CDR3aa: CASSSYTGELFF; CDR3nt: TGTGCCAGCAGCTCATACACCGGGGAGCTGTTTTTT; j_gene: TRBJ2-2; abundance: NA; d_gene: NA; v_gene: TRBV5-3
CDR3aa: CASSQGGAARTDTQYF; CDR3nt: TGTGCCAGCAGCCAAGGGGGGGCGGCTCGCACAGATACGCAGTATTTT; j_gene: TRBJ2-3; abundance: few; d_gene: NA; v_gene: TRBV7-3
CDR3aa: CASSLASGGASTGELFF; CDR3nt: TGTGCCAGCTCCCTGGCTAGCGGGGGGGCCAGTACCGGGGAGCTGTTTTTT; j_gene: TRBJ2-2; abundance: NA; d_gene: TRBD2; v_gene: TRBV7-3
CDR3aa: CASSQVAGSNTGELFF; CDR3nt: TGTGCCAGCAGCCAAGTGGCAGGATCGAACACCGGGGAGCTGTTTTTT; j_gene: TRBJ2-2; abundance: NA; d_gene: NA; v_gene: TRBV14
CDR3aa: CSASLGSMGASVGAADTQYF; CDR3nt: TGCAGTGCTAGTCTAGGCAGCATGGGGGCTAGCGTCGGGGCGGCAGATACGCAGTATTTT; j_gene: TRBJ2-3; abundance: few; d_gene: NA; v_gene: TRBV20-1
CDR3aa: CASSLGLKGALGYTF; CDR3nt: TGTGCCAGCAGTTTAGGTTTGAAGGGGGCGTTGGGCTACACCTTC; j_gene: TRBJ1-2; abundance: NA; d_gene: TRBD1; v_gene: TRBV12-3/TRBV12-4
CDR3aa: CSAPLGGPDTQYF; CDR3nt: TGCAGTGCTCCCTTGGGGGGGCCGGATACGCAGTATTTT; j_gene: TRBJ2-3; abundance: few; d_gene: NA; v_gene: TRBV20-1
CDR3aa: CASSSPGPPNYGYTF; CDR3nt: TGTGCCAGTAGTAGCCCCGGGCCTCCTAACTATGGCTACACCTTC; j_gene: TRBJ1-2; abundance: few; d_gene: NA; v_gene: TRBV19
CDR3aa: CASSYRTGGTEAFF; CDR3nt: TGTGCCAGCAGTTACCGGACAGGGGGGACTGAAGCTTTCTTT; j_gene: TRBJ1-1; abundance: NA; d_gene: TRBD1; v_gene: TRBV6-5
CDR3aa: CAGKGPGGPYNEQFF; CDR3nt: TGTGCGGGTAAAGGGCCGGGGGGACCATACAATGAGCAGTTCTTC; j_gene: TRBJ2-1; abundance: NA; d_gene: TRBD2; v_gene: TRBV19
CDR3aa: CASRSGGGEKLFF; CDR3nt: TGTGCCAGCAGGTCAGGGGGCGGGGAAAAACTGTTTTTT; j_gene: TRBJ1-4; abundance: few; d_gene: TRBD1; v_gene: TRBV2
CDR3aa: CASSPYSNTGELFF; CDR3nt: TGTGCCAGCAGCCCCTACTCGAACACCGGGGAGCTGTTTTTT; j_gene: TRBJ2-2; abundance: NA; d_gene: NA; v_gene: TRBV7-9
CDR3aa: CSAREGRVQQGTQYF; CDR3nt: TGCAGTGCTAGAGAGGGGCGGGTTCAACAGGGTACGCAGTATTTT; j_gene: TRBJ2-3; abundance: NA; d_gene: NA; v_gene: TRBV20-1
CDR3aa: CASRRIQDSKAGHTF; CDR3nt: TGTGCCAGCCGTCGCATACAGGACTCTAAAGCCGGCCACACCTTC; j_gene: TRBJ1-2; abundance: NA; d_gene: NA; v_gene: TRBV6-1
CDR3aa: CASSLLGPGKREAFF; CDR3nt: TGTGCCAGCAGCCTCCTCGGGCCAGGGAAACGTGAAGCTTTCTTT; j_gene: TRBJ1-1; abundance: few; d_gene: NA; v_gene: TRBV7-3
CDR3aa: CASSPRDRPTYEQYF; CDR3nt: TGTGCCAGTAGCCCCCGGGACAGACCTACCTACGAGCAGTACTTC; j_gene: TRBJ2-7; abundance: NA; d_gene: TRBD1; v_gene: TRBV19
CDR3aa: CASSFPDRVGAGGTDTQYF; CDR3nt: TGTGCCAGCAGCTTTCCAGACAGGGTGGGAGCGGGGGGCACAGATACGCAGTATTTT; j_gene: TRBJ2-3; abundance: NA; d_gene: NA; v_gene: TRBV5-4
CDR3aa: CASSKQGGAQPQHF; CDR3nt: TGTGCCAGTAGTAAACAGGGTGGCGCCCAGCCCCAGCATTTT; j_gene: TRBJ1-5; abundance: few; d_gene: NA; v_gene: TRBV19
CDR3aa: CATRMPGQNNSPLHF; CDR3nt: TGTGCCACCAGAATGCCTGGACAGAACAATTCACCCCTCCACTTT; j_gene: TRBJ1-6; abundance: few; d_gene: NA; v_gene: TRBV15